A single sample gave rise to the 14 T cell receptor beta chains below, sequenced in a study of blood T cell repertoires in COVID-19. Repertoires were generated with immunoSEQ multiplex PCR, while TCRdb's copy carries only in-frame clones and drops some. The sample has about 490,000 clones; 80% to 90% are singletons. Sequencing was performed on peripheral blood. The receptor set was obtained from a human donor in a cohort sampled during active COVID-19.

The chain couples TRBV3-1 (or the pseudogene TRBV3-2) to TRBJ2-7, with 9 bases identical to TRBD1. Per the germline V gene, CDR1 is LGHDT and CDR2 is YNNKEL (reference sequence). The CDR3 has 14 amino acids. V lost 4 bases and J lost 5; bases outside the gene matches: 6. Here the CDR3 reads CASSRRDRDHEQYF. The CDR3 bases are TGTGCCAGCAGCCGAAGGGACAGGGACCACGAGCAGTACTTC.

The chain recombines TRBV7-9 with TRBJ1-2, with no clear D. V lost 5 bases, J lost 3 bases, and 13 bases lay in between. Germline V lookup: CDR1 SEHNR, CDR2 FQNEAQ (reference sequence). The CDR3 runs to 14 residues. CDR3: CASSPSMRDYGYTF. The DNA of the CDR3 is TGTGCCAGCAGCCCCTCGATGAGGGACTATGGCTACACCTTC.

This clone was observed a few times. The chain is built from TRBV27 and TRBJ2-7, with D uncertain. The V gene's germline CDR1 is MNHEY and CDR2 SMNVEV (reference sequence). V was cut by 2 bases and J by 0 bases, with 8 bases left in between. The CDR3 contains 14 residues. The DNA for the CDR3 is TGTGCCAGCAGTTTAACGCGGATCTCCTACGAGCAGTACTTC. The encoded protein is CASSLTRISYEQYF.

J is TRBJ1-5 and V is TRBV9; no clear D gene. Germline V gene lookup returns CDR1 SGDLS and CDR2 YYNGEE. The length of the CDR3 is 17 residues. V shed 4 bases and J shed 5 bases, with 22 bases lying between them. The DNA of the CDR3 is TGTGCCAGCAGCTTCTATCCGGGGTTTGTAAGCTATCAGCCCCAGCATTTT. Translated: CASSFYPGFVSYQPQHF.

The genes are TRBV19 and TRBJ2-1; D may be TRBD1 (6 bases). Trimming stripped 5 bases from V and 4 bases from J, with 21 bases between. Germline CDR1 reads LNHDA; CDR2 reads SQIVND (reference sequence). The length of the CDR3 is 17 residues. The CDR3 region is CASSSRTVAHLYNEQFF. In DNA form, the CDR3 reads TGTGCCAGTAGTTCCCGGACAGTAGCCCACCTATACAATGAGCAGTTCTTC.

V usage is TRBV7-2 and J usage is TRBJ2-3; 8 positions agree with TRBD1. Germline assignment: CDR1 SGHTA and CDR2 FQGNSA. V lost 2 bases and J lost 1; bases outside the gene matches: 8. CDR3 size: 17 residues. CDR3 DNA sequence: TGTGCCAGCAGCTTAAAGGCAGGGGGCACTGGCACAGATACGCAGTATTTT. It encodes CASSLKAGGTGTDTQYF.

This rearrangement joins TRBV9 to TRBJ2-5; D not certain. CDR1 and CDR2 (germline): SGDLS, YYNGEE. V gave up 3 bases and J gave up 0 bases, with 9 bases separating them. The CDR3 has 14 residues. CDR3 sequence: CASSANGYQETQYF. The CDR3 DNA is TGTGCCAGCAGCGCTAACGGGTACCAAGAGACCCAGTACTTC.

V usage is TRBV7-9 and J usage is TRBJ2-1; a possible D gene is TRBD1 (6 bases). Trimming left V 0 bases short and J 7 bases short, with 10 bases between. Germline CDR1 reads SEHNR; CDR2 reads FQNEAQ (reference sequence). This CDR3 contains 14 residues. In DNA, the CDR3 is TGTGCCAGCAGCTTAGCGAGTCAGGGGAATGAGCAGTTCTTC. Its protein product is CASSLASQGNEQFF.

This chain links TRBV7-2 with TRBJ2-5, with 13 bases matching TRBD2. Germline V gene lookup returns CDR1 SGHTA and CDR2 FQGNSA. The CDR3 consists of 18 residues. V lost 3 bases to trimming and J lost 2 bases; unmatched junction nucleotides: 9. CDR3 DNA: TGTGCCAGCAGCTTTAGACTAGCGGGAGGACCTAATCAAGAGACCCAGTACTTC. Protein: CASSFRLAGGPNQETQYF.

The chain couples TRBV27 to TRBJ2-7; TRBD2 matches 9 bases. The CDR3 has 14 amino acids. Germline V gene sequence: CDR1 MNHEY, CDR2 SMNVEV (reference sequence). V gave up 9 bases and J gave up 2 bases; unmatched junction bases: 8. CDR3 amino acids: CASYSAGGTYEQYF. CDR3 coding DNA: TGTGCCAGTTATTCAGCGGGAGGAACCTACGAGCAGTACTTC.

Here the CDR3 reads CASSFIDRAGGYTF. CDR3 sequence (DNA): TGTGCCAGCAGCTTTATCGACAGGGCGGGGGGCTACACCTTC. The chain uses TRBV7-2 and TRBJ1-2; 7 bases line up with TRBD1. The J segment lost 8 bases and the V segment lost 3 bases, leaving 9 bases of the junction unmatched. Germline V gene lookup returns CDR1 SGHTA and CDR2 FQGNSA. The CDR3 length is 14 residues.

In DNA form, the CDR3 reads TGTGCCAGCAGCCGCTTAGGGGGACTAGCGGGGAGCACAGATACGCAGTATTTT. Translation: CASSRLGGLAGSTDTQYF. This chain joins TRBV3-1 (or the pseudogene TRBV3-2) and TRBJ2-3; 13 nucleotides match TRBD2. Unmatched junction bases numbered 7, after V lost 4 bases and J lost 0 bases. Looked up from germline, CDR1 is LGHDT and CDR2 is YNNKEL (reference sequence). This CDR3 contains 18 residues.

Only a few counts were recorded for this clone. The chain uses TRBV19 and TRBJ1-3, with D perhaps matching TRBD1 (6 bases). The CDR3 is made up of 15 amino acids. V dropped 3 bases and J dropped 2 bases, with 11 bases sitting between them. CDR1 LNHDA and CDR2 SQIVND come from the germline V gene (reference sequence). CDR3 loop: CASSMGTTAGNTIYF. In DNA, the CDR3 is TGTGCCAGTAGTATGGGGACAACGGCTGGAAACACCATATATTTT. Combining the CDR3 with reference TRBV19 and TRBJ1-3 gives the whole variable domain DGGITQSPKYLFRKEGQNVTLSCEQNLNHDAMYWYRQDPGQGLRLIYYSQIVNDFQKGDIAEGYSVSREKKESFPLTVTSAQKNPTAFYLCASSMGTTAGNTIYFGEGSWLTVV.

The chain links TRBV10-3 to TRBJ1-1, with 10 bases that match TRBD1. Germline CDR1 ENHRY, CDR2 SYGVKD. The CDR3 totals 14 residues. Trimming cost V 3 bases and J 5 bases; bases outside gene matches: 3. The CDR3 here is CAISDGQGVTEAFF. CDR3 bases: TGTGCCATCAGTGATGGACAGGGGGTAACTGAAGCTTTCTTT.